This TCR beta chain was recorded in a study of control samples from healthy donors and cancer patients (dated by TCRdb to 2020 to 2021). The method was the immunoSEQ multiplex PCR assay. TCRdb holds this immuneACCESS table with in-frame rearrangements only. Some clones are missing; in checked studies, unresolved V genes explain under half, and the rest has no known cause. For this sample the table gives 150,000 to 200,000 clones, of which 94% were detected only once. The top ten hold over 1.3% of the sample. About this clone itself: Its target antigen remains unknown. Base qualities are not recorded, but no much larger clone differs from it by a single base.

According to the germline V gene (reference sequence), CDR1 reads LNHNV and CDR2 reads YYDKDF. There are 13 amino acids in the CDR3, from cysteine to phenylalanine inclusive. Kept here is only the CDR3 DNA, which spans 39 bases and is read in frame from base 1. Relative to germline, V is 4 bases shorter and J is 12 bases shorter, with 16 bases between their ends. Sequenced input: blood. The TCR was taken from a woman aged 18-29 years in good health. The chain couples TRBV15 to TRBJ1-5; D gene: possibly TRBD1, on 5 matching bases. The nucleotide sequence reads TGTGCCACCAGCACCAGGGACGGACTATACCAGCATTTT. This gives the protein CATSTRDGLYQHF.